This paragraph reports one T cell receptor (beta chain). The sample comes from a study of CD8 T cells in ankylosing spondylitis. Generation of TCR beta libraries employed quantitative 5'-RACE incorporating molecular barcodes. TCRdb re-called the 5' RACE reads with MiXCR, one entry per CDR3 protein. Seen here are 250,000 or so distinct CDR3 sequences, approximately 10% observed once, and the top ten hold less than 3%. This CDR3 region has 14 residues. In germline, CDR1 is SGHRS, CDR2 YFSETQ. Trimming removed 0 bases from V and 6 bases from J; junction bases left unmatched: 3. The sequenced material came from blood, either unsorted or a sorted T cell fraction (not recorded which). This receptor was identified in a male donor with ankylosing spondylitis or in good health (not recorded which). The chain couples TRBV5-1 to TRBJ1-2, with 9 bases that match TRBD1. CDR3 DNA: TGCGCCAGCAGCTTGGCGGGACAGGGCCATGGCTACACCTTC. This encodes CASSLAGQGHGYTF.